A selection of T cell receptor beta chains follows, all from one sample in a study of T cells in Graves' hyperthyroidism and ophthalmopathy. A single record per CDR3 protein comes from TCRdb applying MiXCR to the multiplex PCR reads. The table has roughly 420,000 distinct CDR3 sequences, about 15% seen once. Source material: blood. The receptors come from a woman aged 18-29 years with Graves' hyperthyroidism. CDR3s include the opening cysteine and the closing phenylalanine or tryptophan. A D gene is named only where the DNA matches it firmly. The size field is filled for only some rows; it gives once, few, many or a size class.

TRBJ1-5 TRBV6-1 TRBD1 . CASSGTGVLGNQPQHF TGTGCCAGCAGTGGCACAGGGGTTTTAGGCAATCAGCCCCAGCATTTT
TRBJ2-6 TRBV28 TRBD2 few CASSSGLAGVPGANVLTF TGTGCCAGCAGTTCAGGACTAGCGGGAGTCCCTGGGGCCAACGTCCTGACTTTC
TRBJ2-7 TRBV20-1 . many CSARESRSEQYF TGCAGTGCTAGGGAATCTCGTTCCGAGCAGTACTTC
TRBJ1-1 TRBV5-1 . many CASSLKGGDTEAFF TGCGCCAGCAGCTTAAAGGGCGGGGACACTGAAGCTTTCTTT
TRBJ2-2 TRBV3-1 TRBD1 many CASTSYGTGVTGELFF TGTGCCAGCACCTCGTACGGGACAGGGGTCACCGGGGAGCTGTTTTTT
TRBJ1-1 TRBV2 . many CASSEKWVENTEAFF TGTGCCAGCAGTGAGAAGTGGGTGGAGAACACTGAAGCTTTCTTT
TRBJ2-1 TRBV19 . . CASRGNNEQFF TGTGCCAGTAGGGGTAACAATGAGCAGTTCTTC
TRBJ2-3 TRBV29-1 TRBD1 . CSVEDWTGGTDTQYF TGCAGCGTTGAAGATTGGACAGGGGGCACAGATACGCAGTATTTT
TRBJ1-6 TRBV27 . many CASSSPMRGDSPLHF TGTGCCAGCAGTTCTCCGATGAGGGGGGATTCACCCCTCCACTTT
TRBJ2-7 TRBV6-1 . . CASSTPNSGPLYF TGTGCCAGCAGTACGCCGAACTCCGGGCCGCTGTACTTC
TRBJ2-7 TRBV6-6 . few CASSYRGLSPYEQYF TGTGCCAGCAGTTACAGGGGACTTTCACCCTACGAGCAGTACTTC
TRBJ2-2 TRBV20-1 . many CSVGPGELFF TGCAGTGTCGGGCCCGGGGAGCTGTTTTTT
TRBJ1-5 TRBV2 TRBD1 many CASRDRDQPQHF TGTGCCAGCAGGGACAGGGATCAGCCCCAGCATTTT
TRBJ2-1 TRBV2 TRBD2 . CASSEAASGSFYNEQFF TGTGCCAGCAGTGAAGCCGCTAGCGGGAGTTTCTACAATGAGCAGTTCTTC
TRBJ1-2 TRBV14 TRBD1 . CASSNGQGNYGYTF TGTGCCAGCAGCAACGGACAGGGGAACTATGGCTACACCTTC
TRBJ2-1 TRBV19 . . CASSMRPHEQFF TGTGCCAGTAGTATGCGGCCCCATGAGCAGTTCTTC
TRBJ2-2 TRBV9 TRBD2 few CASSQFSGGTGELFF TGTGCCAGCAGCCAGTTTAGCGGGGGAACCGGGGAGCTGTTTTTT
TRBJ1-5 TRBV18 . many CASSPDNQPQHF TGTGCCAGCTCACCTGACAATCAGCCCCAGCATTTT
TRBJ2-4 TRBV2 TRBD2 many CATRSGGLGNIQYF TGTGCCACTCGGAGCGGGGGCCTTGGAAACATTCAGTACTTC
TRBJ2-3 TRBV5-5 TRBD2 . CASSFRAGGPLRPDTQYF TGTGCCAGCAGCTTTCGGGCGGGAGGGCCGCTAAGGCCAGATACGCAGTATTTT
TRBJ1-4 TRBV7-9 . few CASSPPGQREKLFF TGTGCCAGCAGCCCCCCGGGACAACGTGAAAAACTGTTTTTT
TRBJ2-5 TRBV5-5 . . CASGTGHQETQYF TGTGCCAGCGGAACAGGACATCAAGAGACCCAGTACTTC
TRBJ2-2 TRBV3-1 TRBD2 . CASSKLAGGYGELFF TGTGCCAGCAGCAAACTAGCGGGAGGGTACGGGGAGCTGTTTTTT
TRBJ2-1 TRBV18 . . CASSPESGSRNEQFF TGTGCCAGCTCACCGGAATCCGGGTCAAGAAATGAGCAGTTCTTC
TRBJ2-7 TRBV12-3/TRBV12-4 . many CASSLAQYEQYF TGTGCCAGCAGTTTAGCGCAGTACGAGCAGTACTTC
TRBJ1-3 TRBV7-2 . . CASSSGYSGNTIYF TGTGCCAGCAGCTCCGGTTACTCTGGAAACACCATATATTTT
TRBJ2-6 TRBV28 . . CAGSLVGKPSGANVLTF TGTGCCGGCAGTTTAGTGGGGAAACCTTCTGGGGCCAACGTCCTGACTTTC
TRBJ1-4 TRBV20-1 TRBD1 many CSLAGTGDEKLFF TGCAGTTTAGCCGGGACAGGGGATGAAAAACTGTTTTTT
TRBJ2-2 TRBV12-3/TRBV12-4 TRBD2 . CASSFISGRNGELFF TGTGCCAGCAGTTTTATTAGCGGGAGAAACGGGGAGCTGTTTTTT
TRBJ1-2 TRBV12-3/TRBV12-4 TRBD1 . CASSGRDRGYFNYGHTF TGTGCCAGCAGTGGCCGGGACAGGGGGTACTTTAACTATGGCCACACCTTC
TRBJ1-1 TRBV20-1 TRBD1 . CSARGRTPGQLKFEAFF TGCAGTGCTAGGGGGCGGACCCCGGGACAGCTAAAATTTGAAGCTTTCTTT
TRBJ2-7 TRBV19 . . CASSIVGTGYSYEQYF TGTGCCAGTAGTATAGTAGGCACAGGGTACTCCTACGAGCAGTACTTC
TRBJ1-5 TRBV7-8 . many CASSLEGRGYNQPQHF TGTGCCAGCAGCTTAGAGGGCAGGGGCTACAATCAGCCCCAGCATTTT